Each of the 10 T cell receptor beta chains below was sequenced from the same sample in a study of T cells after yellow fever vaccination (dated by TCRdb to the late 2010s). The library relied on 5' RACE. Sequencing instrument: Illumina HiSeq 2500. The public sequencing data were trimmed at Q25 with fastp and processed into clonotypes with MiXCR by TCRdb, which kept only in-frame beta chains. Rows are combined by CDR3 protein, so each entry shows the most common genes and DNA. This sample gives about 74,000 distinct CDR3 sequences in total; more than 5.5% of them show up just once. The ten largest clones represent about 32% of the sample. This specimen's treatment or condition label, per the study, means: live attenuated yellow fever vaccine strain. The source was CD8+ T cells sorted from PBMCs, collected less than 6 days after the first yellow fever vaccination. These receptors were taken from a man between 18 and 35 years old who received the YFV17D yellow fever vaccine.

This clonotype appeared many times. The gene calls are TRBV4-3 and TRBJ1-6; weak D call: TRBD1 (6 bases). V was shortened by 0 bases and J by 9 bases, with 21 bases between the two germline ends. The CDR3 is 18 residues long. Per germline, CDR1 LGHNA and CDR2 YSLEER. The CDR3 loop reads CASSQDRDTGIRGSPLHF. In DNA, the CDR3 is TGCGCCAGCAGCCAAGACCGGGACACGGGTATAAGGGGTTCACCCCTCCACTTT.

The chain is built from TRBV5-5 and TRBJ1-2; no clear D gene. Trimming took off 1 base at V and 0 bases at J, with 7 bases between the two ends. CDR1 and CDR2 (germline): SGHKS, YYEKEE (reference sequence). The CDR3 is 14 amino acids. The DNA for the CDR3 is TGTGCCAGCAGCTTGCTGGCAGCTAACTATGGCTACACCTTC. Its protein is CASSLLAANYGYTF. The variable domain in full, completed from reference TRBV5-5 and TRBJ1-2, reads DAGVTQSPTHLIKTRGQQVTLRCSPISGHKSVSWYQQVLGQGPQFIFQYYEKEERGRGNFPDRFSARQFPNYSSELNVNALLLGDSALYLCASSLLAANYGYTFGSGTRLTVV.

V gene TRBV29-1 combines with J gene TRBJ2-2; D gene uncertain. This CDR3 spans 14 amino acids. CDR1 and CDR2 from the germline V gene are SQVTM and ANQGSEA. The ends were cut back, 2 bases at V and 0 bases at J, with 7 bases in the middle. The chain's CDR3 is CSVESPPNTGELFF. In DNA, the CDR3 is TGCAGCGTTGAATCACCTCCGAACACCGGGGAGCTGTTTTTT.

This clonotype occurred a few times. This chain uses TRBV7-9 with TRBJ1-1, with no clear D. The CDR3 extends over 16 amino acids. Deletions cut 3 bases from V and 0 bases from J, with 14 bases between. Germline CDR1 is SEHNR and CDR2 is FQNEAQ (reference sequence). The CDR3 nucleotides read TGTGCCAGCAGCTTCCCCGGAGAACATTTGAACACTGAAGCTTTCTTT. Translation: CASSFPGEHLNTEAFF.

At least ten counts were recorded for this clonotype. The chain couples TRBV20-1 to TRBJ2-1; a possible D gene is TRBD2 (5 bases). Per the germline V gene, CDR1 is DFQATT and CDR2 is SNEGSKA (reference sequence). The V gene lost 6 bases and the J gene lost 9 bases, with 12 bases spanning the gap. This CDR3 region has 11 residues. The CDR3: CSAPWSGEQFF. The CDR3 bases are TGCAGTGCCCCCTGGAGCGGTGAGCAGTTCTTC.

The table lists this clonotype with a few counts. The rearrangement uses TRBV10-3 and TRBJ1-1; a possible D gene is TRBD1 (5 bases). V lost 0 bases, J lost 0 bases, and 8 bases lay in between. The CDR3 totals 15 residues. The germline gives CDR1 ENHRY, CDR2 SYGVKD. This CDR3 reads CAISESEGVNTEAFF. CDR3 DNA: TGTGCCATCAGTGAGTCGGAAGGGGTGAACACTGAAGCTTTCTTT.

The table lists this clonotype with many counts. V is TRBV4-2 and J is TRBJ2-5; tentatively, D is TRBD1 or TRBD2 (5 bases each). This CDR3 spans 16 amino acids. V was shortened by 1 base and J by 0 bases, with 12 bases between the two germline ends. The germline CDR1 and CDR2 sequences are LGHNA and YNFKEQ. This CDR3 reads CASSQGGYEYQETQYF. As DNA, the CDR3 is TGTGCCAGCAGCCAAGGGGGGTACGAGTACCAAGAGACCCAGTACTTC.

The sample holds many counts of this clonotype. The chain's CDR3 is CASSPLRDSYNEQFF. The CDR3 DNA reads as TGTGCCAGCAGTCCTTTACGAGACAGCTACAATGAGCAGTTCTTC. The chain has TRBV6-5 and TRBJ2-1; tentative D call: TRBD1 (5 bases). This CDR3 is 15 amino acids long. Trimming stripped 5 bases from V and 3 bases from J, with 14 bases between. Germline V gene data show CDR1 as MNHEY and CDR2 as SVGAGI.

The chain carries TRBV7-6 and TRBJ2-2, with D possibly TRBD2 on 5 matching bases. Germline loops: CDR1 SGHVS, CDR2 FNYEAQ. With 2 bases removed from V and 2 bases from J, the gap between germline ends came to 9 bases. The CDR3 runs 15 residues. The CDR3 reads CASSLSGINTGELFF. In DNA form, the CDR3 reads TGTGCCAGCAGCTTATCGGGGATTAACACCGGGGAGCTGTTTTTT.

This clonotype was counted ten times or more. V is TRBV13 and J is TRBJ2-1; D might be TRBD1 or TRBD2, each matching 5 bases. Germline V gene lookup returns CDR1 PRHDT and CDR2 FYEKMQ (reference sequence). Trimming removed 1 base at V and 7 bases at J, with 11 bases between. The CDR3 contains 14 residues. CDR3 sequence: CASSLAGAMNEQFF. The DNA of the CDR3 is TGTGCCAGCAGCTTAGCCGGGGCCATGAATGAGCAGTTCTTC. Looking up the rest from reference TRBV13 and TRBJ2-1 gives the full variable domain: AAGVIQSPRHLIKEKRETATLKCYPIPRHDTVYWYQQGPGQDPQFLISFYEKMQSDKGSIPDRFSAQQFSDYHSELNMSSLELGDSALYFCASSLAGAMNEQFFGPGTRLTVL.